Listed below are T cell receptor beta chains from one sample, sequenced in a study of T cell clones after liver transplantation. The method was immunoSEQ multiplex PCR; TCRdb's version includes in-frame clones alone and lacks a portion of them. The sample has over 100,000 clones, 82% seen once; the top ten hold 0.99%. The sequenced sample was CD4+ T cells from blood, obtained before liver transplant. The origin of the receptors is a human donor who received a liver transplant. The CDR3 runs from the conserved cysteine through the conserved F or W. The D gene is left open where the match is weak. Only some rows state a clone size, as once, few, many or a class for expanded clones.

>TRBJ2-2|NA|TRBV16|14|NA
CASSQSGYTGELFF
TGTGCCAGCAGCCAATCCGGCTACACCGGGGAGCTGTTTTTT
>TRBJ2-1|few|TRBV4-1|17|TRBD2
CASSQAQGLAGGGEQFF
TGCGCCAGCAGCCAGGCTCAGGGACTAGCGGGAGGAGGTGAGCAGTTCTTC
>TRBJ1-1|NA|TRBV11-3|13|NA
CASSPGLGAEAFF
TGTGCCAGCAGCCCAGGGCTTGGGGCTGAAGCTTTCTTT
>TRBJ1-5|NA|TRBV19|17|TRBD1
CASSLFGQGNSNQPQHF
TGTGCCAGTAGTCTCTTTGGACAGGGGAATAGCAATCAGCCCCAGCATTTT
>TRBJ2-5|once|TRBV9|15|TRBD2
CASSVGSGRLETQYF
TGTGCCAGCAGCGTAGGTAGCGGGAGGTTAGAGACCCAGTACTTC
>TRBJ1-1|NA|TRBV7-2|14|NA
CASRSGQKNTEAFF
TGTGCCAGCAGGTCGGGGCAGAAGAACACTGAAGCTTTCTTT
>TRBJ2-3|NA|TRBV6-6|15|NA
CASSYSTASTDTQYF
TGTGCCAGCAGTTACTCGACAGCTAGCACAGATACGCAGTATTTT
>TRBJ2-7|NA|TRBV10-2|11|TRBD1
CASEQGSEQYF
TGCGCCAGCGAACAGGGGAGCGAGCAGTACTTC
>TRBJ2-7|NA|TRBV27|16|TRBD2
CASRPRGTSGTYEQYF
TGTGCCAGCCGCCCTAGGGGGACTAGCGGAACCTACGAGCAGTACTTC
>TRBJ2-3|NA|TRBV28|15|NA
CASEIGGASTDTQYF
TGTGCCAGCGAAATCGGGGGTGCTAGCACAGATACGCAGTATTTT
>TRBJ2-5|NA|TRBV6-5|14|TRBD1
CASRVQGAMETQYF
TGTGCCAGCAGGGTACAGGGGGCCATGGAGACCCAGTACTTC
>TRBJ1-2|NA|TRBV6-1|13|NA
CASRDIANYGYTF
TGTGCCAGCAGGGACATAGCTAACTATGGCTACACCTTC
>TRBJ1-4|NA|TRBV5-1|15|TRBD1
CASSLGQGPQEKLFF
TGCGCCAGCAGCTTGGGACAGGGTCCCCAGGAAAAACTGTTTTTT
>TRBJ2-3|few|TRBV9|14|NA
CASSAPGQLDTQYF
TGTGCCAGCAGCGCGCCCGGACAGCTAGATACGCAGTATTTT
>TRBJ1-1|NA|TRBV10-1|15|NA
CASSESNRVLTEAFF
TGCGCCAGCAGTGAGTCCAACAGGGTACTCACTGAAGCTTTCTTT
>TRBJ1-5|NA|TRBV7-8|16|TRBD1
CASSSLGGTGSRSQHF
TGTGCCAGCAGCTCTCTGGGCGGGACAGGGAGTAGGTCCCAGCATTTT
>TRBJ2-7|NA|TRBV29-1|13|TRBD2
CSVERQGGDEQYF
TGCAGCGTTGAACGGCAGGGAGGGGACGAGCAGTACTTC
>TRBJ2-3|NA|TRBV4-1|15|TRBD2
CASRRLAGGPDTQYF
TGCGCCAGCAGGCGCCTAGCGGGGGGTCCAGATACGCAGTATTTT
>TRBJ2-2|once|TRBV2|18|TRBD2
CASSERLAGVLGTGELFF
TGTGCCAGCAGCGAGCGACTAGCGGGAGTACTAGGCACCGGGGAGCTGTTTTTT
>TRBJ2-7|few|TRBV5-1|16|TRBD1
CASSELQGVVVNEQYF
TGCGCCAGCAGCGAGCTCCAGGGGGTTGTAGTCAACGAGCAGTACTTC
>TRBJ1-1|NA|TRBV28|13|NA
CASSLKVNTEAFF
TGTGCCAGCAGTTTAAAGGTGAACACTGAAGCTTTCTTT
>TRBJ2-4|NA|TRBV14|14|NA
CASSQDSLVNIQYF
TGTGCCAGCAGCCAAGATTCTCTAGTGAACATTCAGTACTTC
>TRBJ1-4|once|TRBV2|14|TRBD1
CASRGQALHEKLFF
TGTGCCAGCAGGGGACAGGCCCTTCACGAAAAACTGTTTTTT
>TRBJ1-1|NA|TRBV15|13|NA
CATQETGRAEAFF
TGTGCCACCCAAGAGACAGGCAGGGCTGAAGCTTTCTTT
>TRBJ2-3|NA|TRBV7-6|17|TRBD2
CASSSRLAGATVDTQYF
TGTGCCAGCAGCTCCAGACTAGCGGGAGCTACCGTGGATACGCAGTATTTT
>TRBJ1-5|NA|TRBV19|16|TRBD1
CASSLRTGDSNQPQHF
TGTGCCAGTAGTCTCAGGACAGGGGATAGCAATCAGCCCCAGCATTTT
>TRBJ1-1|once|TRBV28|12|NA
CASSLLQGKAFF
TGTGCCAGCAGTTTGCTCCAGGGTAAAGCTTTCTTT